A selection of T cell receptor beta chains follows, all from one sample in a study of blood T cells in healthy people across ages. MiXCR, applied by TCRdb to the 5' RACE reads, yields one record per CDR3 protein. The repertoire holds 700,000 or so distinct CDR3 sequences, with 40% to 50% as singletons. The source material was blood. Receptors originate from a man aged 80 or over in good health. Both conserved end residues are part of each CDR3. Each record gives: J gene, V gene, D gene, clone size, CDR3 DNA, CDR3 protein. The D gene is left open where the match is weak. Only part of the rows carry a size: once, few, many, or a class if the clone is expanded.

TRBJ2-1 | TRBV6-2/TRBV6-3 | NA | NA | TGTGCCAGCAGTGAGGACTTTTACAATGAGCAGTTCTTC | CASSEDFYNEQFF
TRBJ2-3 | TRBV11-2 | TRBD2 | few | TGTGCCAGCAGCTCCCGACTAGCGGAAACAGATACGCAGTATTTT | CASSSRLAETDTQYF
TRBJ2-4 | TRBV13 | NA | few | TGTGCCAGCAGCAAACAGGGACTAGCCAAAAACATTCAGTACTTC | CASSKQGLAKNIQYF
TRBJ1-1 | TRBV12-3/TRBV12-4 | NA | NA | TGTGCCAGCAGCCAGGGTGTAGCTTTCTTT | CASSQGVAFF
TRBJ2-4 | TRBV4-3 | TRBD2 | NA | TGCGCCAGCAGCCAAAACCCGTCCGGGACTAGCGCAACGTGGGCCAAAAACATTCAGTACTTC | CASSQNPSGTSATWAKNIQYF
TRBJ2-1 | TRBV19 | TRBD1 | NA | TGTGCCAGTAACAAAGGACAGGGGAGCTCCTACAATGAGCAGTTCTTC | CASNKGQGSSYNEQFF
TRBJ2-3 | TRBV6-5 | TRBD2 | NA | TGTGCCAGCAGTCGGACTAGCGGGACGTCATATACGCAGTATTTT | CASSRTSGTSYTQYF
TRBJ2-3 | TRBV7-2 | TRBD2 | NA | TGTGCCAGCAGCTCACCGGGAGCGGGAGCCAGCACAGATACGCAGTATTTT | CASSSPGAGASTDTQYF
TRBJ2-3 | TRBV6-2/TRBV6-3 | NA | NA | TGTGCCAGCAGTTACCCCCTCAGGGCGGATACGCAGTATTTT | CASSYPLRADTQYF
TRBJ2-5 | TRBV27 | NA | NA | TGTGTCAGCAGTTCGAGTGAGACCCAGTACTTC | CVSSSSETQYF
TRBJ2-2 | TRBV6-5 | NA | NA | TGTGCCAGCAGTCCTCGACGGATCGCGAACACCGGGGAGCTGTTTTTT | CASSPRRIANTGELFF
TRBJ2-5 | TRBV7-8 | TRBD1 | NA | TGTGCCAGCAGCTGGGACAGGTTGCAGACCCAGTACTTC | CASSWDRLQTQYF
TRBJ2-6 | TRBV20-1 | TRBD2 | many | TGCAGTGCTAGACGAGGTCAGTGGGACTACGGGGCCAACGTCCTGACTTTC | CSARRGQWDYGANVLTF
TRBJ1-2 | TRBV5-1 | NA | few | TGCGCCAGCAGCTTTACGACGTCTAACTATGGCTACACCTTC | CASSFTTSNYGYTF
TRBJ2-3 | TRBV7-9 | NA | NA | TGTGCCAGCAGCCTAAGGGACGGAACAGATACGCAGTATTTT | CASSLRDGTDTQYF
TRBJ2-1 | TRBV20-1 | TRBD2 | NA | TGCAGTGCTAGACCCTCGACTAGCCCTCGTAATGAGCAGTTCTTC | CSARPSTSPRNEQFF
TRBJ2-3 | TRBV6-5 | TRBD2 | few | TGTGCCAGCAGTGCCGGGACTATCGATTGGGGGGCGCAGTATTTT | CASSAGTIDWGAQYF
TRBJ1-6 | TRBV27 | NA | NA | TGTGCCAGCAGTTTCTCCGGGCCCCTGAATTCACCCCTCCACTTT | CASSFSGPLNSPLHF
TRBJ2-5 | TRBV15 | NA | once | TGTGCCACCAGCAGAGATAGGAGTAGTAGTGAGACCCAGTACTTC | CATSRDRSSSETQYF
TRBJ2-5 | TRBV20-1 | NA | few | TGCAGTGCTAGTCCGGGGGGCAAGGGGACCCAGTACTTC | CSASPGGKGTQYF
TRBJ2-6 | TRBV20-1 | TRBD1 | few | TGCAGTGCGGGGAGTCCCGGGACAGGGTCTGGGGCCAACGTCCTGACTTTC | CSAGSPGTGSGANVLTF
TRBJ2-2 | TRBV7-9 | NA | few | TGTGCCAGCAGCTTTCATACCGACAGATACACCGGGGAGCTGTTTTTT | CASSFHTDRYTGELFF
TRBJ2-1 | TRBV7-2 | TRBD2 | many | TGTGCCAGCAGCTTAGCTCAGGGGACTAGCGGGAGGGCTGAGCAGTTCTTC | CASSLAQGTSGRAEQFF
TRBJ2-1 | TRBV9 | NA | few | TGTGCCAGCAGCGTAGGTGGGGGCGCCTTAAATGAGCAGTTCTTC | CASSVGGGALNEQFF
TRBJ1-1 | TRBV30 | NA | NA | TGTGCCTGGAGCCAGACCCCCGGTGAAGGGACTGAAGCTTTCTTT | CAWSQTPGEGTEAFF
TRBJ2-1 | TRBV16 | TRBD2 | few | TGTGCCAGCAGCCAAGGGACTAGGGACGAGCAGTTCTTC | CASSQGTRDEQFF
TRBJ1-2 | TRBV21-1 | NA | many | TGTGCCAGCAGCAAATCCATCATGGACAGATTCTATGGCTACACCTTC | CASSKSIMDRFYGYTF
TRBJ1-2 | TRBV29-1 | TRBD1 | NA | TGCAGCGTCGGACAGGGATTCTATGGCTACACCTTC | CSVGQGFYGYTF
TRBJ2-5 | TRBV9 | NA | NA | TGTGCCAGCAGCGCCCACCGGGACTCTGTAGAGACCCAGTACTTC | CASSAHRDSVETQYF
TRBJ2-5 | TRBV20-1 | NA | few | TGCAGTGCCACGGTGGGACAAGGCCGAAGGCGAGAGACCCAGTACTTC | CSATVGQGRRRETQYF
TRBJ2-7 | TRBV9 | TRBD2 | NA | TGTGCCAGCAGCGGGGGGGGAGCAGGAAACCTTGCCTACGAGCAGTACTTC | CASSGGGAGNLAYEQYF
TRBJ2-4 | TRBV4-1 | TRBD2 | few | TGCGCCAGCAGCCAAGTAGGTATGCAGGGAGGGAACATTCAGTACTTC | CASSQVGMQGGNIQYF
TRBJ1-4 | TRBV4-3 | NA | few | TGCGCCAGCAGCCAAGACGTGTCAGGGAATGAAAAACTGTTTTTT | CASSQDVSGNEKLFF
TRBJ2-5 | TRBV29-1 | NA | many | TGCAGCGTTGAAGTGTTAGCTGTGGAGACCCAGTACTTC | CSVEVLAVETQYF
TRBJ2-7 | TRBV5-4 | TRBD2 | few | TGTGCCAGCAGCTTGGAGTATAGGACTAGCGGATACAATGAGCAGTACTTC | CASSLEYRTSGYNEQYF
TRBJ2-7 | TRBV3-1 | NA | NA | TGTGCCAGCAGTGTAAGAGGGTTGGGGCAGTACTTC | CASSVRGLGQYF
TRBJ2-7 | TRBV29-1 | TRBD2 | few | TGCAGCGTTGACCTTGGACTAGCGGGAACCTACGAGCAGTACTTC | CSVDLGLAGTYEQYF
TRBJ2-3 | TRBV20-1 | NA | NA | TGCAGTGCTAGCCCCTTTTCGGGTTCCAAGCGCACAGATACGCAGTATTTT | CSASPFSGSKRTDTQYF
TRBJ1-6 | TRBV3-1 | NA | NA | TGTGCCAGCAGCCAAGTCGGTGCTCAGGGTGCTTCACCCCTCCACTTT | CASSQVGAQGASPLHF
TRBJ1-4 | TRBV11-2 | TRBD1 | NA | TGTGCCAGCAGCCGGACAGGGGGAACTGCAACTAATGAAAAACTGTTTTTT | CASSRTGGTATNEKLFF
TRBJ2-7 | TRBV7-6 | NA | many | TGTGCCAGCAGCTTAGCGAACTACGAGCAGTACTTC | CASSLANYEQYF
TRBJ2-5 | TRBV7-2 | TRBD2 | NA | TGTGCCAGCAGCTCCGGATCACTAGCGGGAGGAGAGACCCAGTACTTC | CASSSGSLAGGETQYF
TRBJ1-1 | TRBV28 | NA | NA | TGTGCCAGCAAAGGACTCCTGAACACTGAAGCTTTCTTT | CASKGLLNTEAFF
TRBJ1-2 | TRBV20-1 | TRBD1 | once | TGCAGTGCGGGCGCCCAGGGGGCAAATGGCTACACCTTC | CSAGAQGANGYTF
TRBJ1-2 | TRBV20-1 | NA | NA | TGCAGTGCTAGCTCGGGCTTAGATGGCTACACCTTC | CSASSGLDGYTF
TRBJ2-3 | TRBV7-2 | NA | many | TGTGCCAGCAGCCCGGGGGGCTTGACAGATACGCAGTATTTT | CASSPGGLTDTQYF
TRBJ1-2 | TRBV9 | TRBD1 | NA | TGTGCCAGCAGCGGACAGGGACTCCATGGCTACACCTTC | CASSGQGLHGYTF
TRBJ2-1 | TRBV7-8 | NA | NA | TGTGCCAGCAGCAACAGGGGAGGCTCCTACAATGAGCAGTTCTTC | CASSNRGGSYNEQFF
TRBJ2-1 | TRBV6-1 | TRBD1 | NA | TGTGCCAGCAGGGGACAGGGGATGAGGACCCAGTTCTTC | CASRGQGMRTQFF
TRBJ2-5 | TRBV4-3 | NA | few | TGCGCCAGCAGCCTTAAAACGGGTGCTGAGACCCAGTACTTC | CASSLKTGAETQYF
TRBJ2-4 | TRBV3-1 | NA | few | TGTGCCAGCAGCCAAGTCAAGGGGGAATTAGCCAAAAACATTCAGTACTTC | CASSQVKGELAKNIQYF
TRBJ2-7 | TRBV5-1 | TRBD1 | NA | TGCGCCAGCAGCTTGGGCAGGGGGCCTTCCTACGAGCAGTGCTTC | CASSLGRGPSYEQCF
TRBJ2-2 | TRBV6-2/TRBV6-3 | TRBD1 | once | TGTGCCAGCAGTTACCGTGGGAAAAGGGGGCCGAACACCGGGGAGCTGTTTTTT | CASSYRGKRGPNTGELFF
TRBJ1-2 | TRBV20-1 | NA | NA | TGCAGTGCTAGAGATGATGGGGCGCGCGGCTACACCTTC | CSARDDGARGYTF
TRBJ2-7 | TRBV5-1 | TRBD1 | NA | TGCGCCAGCAGCTCTTCATCCGGGACAGGGACCTACGAGCAGTACTTC | CASSSSSGTGTYEQYF
TRBJ2-7 | TRBV2 | NA | NA | TGTGCCAGCAGTGAAGCCCTACTAGGGCGTTACTTC | CASSEALLGRYF
TRBJ2-1 | TRBV20-1 | TRBD2 | NA | TGCAGTGCTAACCCAGCCGAACCTAGCGGGGTGGATGGGCAGTTCTTC | CSANPAEPSGVDGQFF